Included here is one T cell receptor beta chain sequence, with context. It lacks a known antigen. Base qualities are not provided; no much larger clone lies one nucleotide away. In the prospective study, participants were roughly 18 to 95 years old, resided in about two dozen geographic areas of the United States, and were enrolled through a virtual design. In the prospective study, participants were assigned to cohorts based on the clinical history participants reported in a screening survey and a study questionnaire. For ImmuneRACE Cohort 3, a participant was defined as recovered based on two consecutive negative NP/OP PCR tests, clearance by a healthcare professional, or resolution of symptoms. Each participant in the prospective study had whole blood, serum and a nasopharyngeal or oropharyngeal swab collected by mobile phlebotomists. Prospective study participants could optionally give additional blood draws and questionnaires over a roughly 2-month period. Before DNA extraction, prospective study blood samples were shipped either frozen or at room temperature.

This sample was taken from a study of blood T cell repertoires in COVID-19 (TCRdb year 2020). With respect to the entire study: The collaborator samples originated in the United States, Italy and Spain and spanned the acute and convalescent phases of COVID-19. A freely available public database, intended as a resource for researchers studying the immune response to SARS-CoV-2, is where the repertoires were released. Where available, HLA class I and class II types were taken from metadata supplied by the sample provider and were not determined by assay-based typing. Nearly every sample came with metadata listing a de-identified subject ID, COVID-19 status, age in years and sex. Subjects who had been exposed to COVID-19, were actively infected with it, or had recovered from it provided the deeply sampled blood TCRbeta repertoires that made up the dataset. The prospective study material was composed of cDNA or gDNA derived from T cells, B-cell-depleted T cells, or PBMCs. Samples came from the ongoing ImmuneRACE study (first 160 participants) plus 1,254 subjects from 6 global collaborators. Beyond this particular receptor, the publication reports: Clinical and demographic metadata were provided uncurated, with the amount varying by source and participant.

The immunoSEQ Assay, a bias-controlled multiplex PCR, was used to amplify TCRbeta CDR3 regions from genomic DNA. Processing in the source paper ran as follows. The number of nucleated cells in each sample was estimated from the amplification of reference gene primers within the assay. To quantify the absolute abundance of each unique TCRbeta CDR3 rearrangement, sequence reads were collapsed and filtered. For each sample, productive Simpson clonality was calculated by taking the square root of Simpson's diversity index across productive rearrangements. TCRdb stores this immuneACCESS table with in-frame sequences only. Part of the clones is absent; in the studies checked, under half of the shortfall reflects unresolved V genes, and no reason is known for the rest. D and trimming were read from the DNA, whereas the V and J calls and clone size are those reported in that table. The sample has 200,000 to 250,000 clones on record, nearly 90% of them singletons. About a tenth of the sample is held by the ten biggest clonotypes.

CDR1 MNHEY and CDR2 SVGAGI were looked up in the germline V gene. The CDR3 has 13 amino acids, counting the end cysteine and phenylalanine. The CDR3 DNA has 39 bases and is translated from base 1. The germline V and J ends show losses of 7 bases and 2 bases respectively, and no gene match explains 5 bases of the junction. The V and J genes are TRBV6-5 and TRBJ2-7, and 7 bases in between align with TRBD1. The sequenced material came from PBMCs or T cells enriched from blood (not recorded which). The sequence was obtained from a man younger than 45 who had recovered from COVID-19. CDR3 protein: CASKDRLPYEQYF. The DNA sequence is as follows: TGTGCCAGCAAGGACAGGCTCCCCTACGAGCAGTACTTC.